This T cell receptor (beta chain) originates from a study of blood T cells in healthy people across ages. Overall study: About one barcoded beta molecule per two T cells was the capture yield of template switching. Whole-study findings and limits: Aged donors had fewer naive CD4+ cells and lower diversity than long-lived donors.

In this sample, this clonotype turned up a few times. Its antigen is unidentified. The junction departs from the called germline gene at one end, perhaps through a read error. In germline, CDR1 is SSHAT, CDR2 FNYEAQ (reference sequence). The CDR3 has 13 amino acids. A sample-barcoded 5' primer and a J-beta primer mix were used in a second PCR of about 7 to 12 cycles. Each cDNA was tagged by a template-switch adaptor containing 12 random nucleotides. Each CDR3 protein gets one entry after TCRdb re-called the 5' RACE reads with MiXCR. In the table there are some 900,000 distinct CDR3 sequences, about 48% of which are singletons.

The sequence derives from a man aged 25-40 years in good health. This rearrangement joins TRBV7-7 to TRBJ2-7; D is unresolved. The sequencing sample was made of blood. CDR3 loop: CASSLNTNYEQYF. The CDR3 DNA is TGTGCTAGCAGCTTGAACACGAACTACGAGCAGTACTTC.